These T cell receptor beta chains were read from a single sample in a study of cytomegalovirus exposure and HLA in healthy donors. Produced via immunoSEQ multiplex PCR; TCRdb's table is partial and in-frame only. Of approximately 68,000 clones detected, about 75% appear once; the ten largest clones hold more than 7%. The specimen was PBMCs. These receptors all stem from a woman in her 30s in good health and CMV-seropositive. The conserved cysteine and the conserved F or W are not part of the CDR3 here. Clone size appears in some rows only: once, few, many, or a class for an expanded clone.

V gene: TRBV29-1; J gene: TRBJ1-1; clone size: NA; CDR3 protein: SVRDRGNTEAF
V gene: TRBV27; J gene: TRBJ2-7; clone size: NA; CDR3 protein: ASSPNSGLAGSDEQY
V gene: TRBV11-2; J gene: TRBJ2-5; clone size: NA; CDR3 protein: ASSFRGRRSETQY
V gene: TRBV1; J gene: TRBJ2-1; clone size: NA; CDR3 protein: TSSPTKKRGGYNEQF
V gene: TRBV28; J gene: TRBJ2-7; clone size: NA; CDR3 protein: ASSLRGGASGSYEQY
V gene: TRBV6-4; J gene: TRBJ1-1; clone size: NA; CDR3 protein: ASSDRSRENTEAF
V gene: TRBV5-1; J gene: TRBJ2-3; clone size: once; CDR3 protein: ASSLGSPVDTQY
V gene: TRBV4-2; J gene: TRBJ1-6; clone size: few; CDR3 protein: ASSQGNRDRLKPLH
V gene: TRBV28; J gene: TRBJ2-1; clone size: NA; CDR3 protein: ASSPPRQGTTYNEQF
V gene: TRBV19; J gene: TRBJ1-5; clone size: NA; CDR3 protein: ASSMADSNQPQH
V gene: TRBV6-6; J gene: TRBJ1-1; clone size: few; CDR3 protein: ASRDRGWNTEAF
V gene: TRBV25-1; J gene: TRBJ1-2; clone size: NA; CDR3 protein: ASRSRDYGYT
V gene: TRBV9; J gene: TRBJ2-7; clone size: NA; CDR3 protein: ASSATRGGETYEQY
V gene: TRBV6-1; J gene: TRBJ1-5; clone size: once; CDR3 protein: ASRMDSLNQPQH
V gene: TRBV7-9; J gene: TRBJ2-1; clone size: NA; CDR3 protein: ASSSRLAGVYEQF
V gene: TRBV7-2; J gene: TRBJ2-3; clone size: NA; CDR3 protein: ASSSQGGDTQY
V gene: TRBV5-4; J gene: TRBJ2-6; clone size: NA; CDR3 protein: ASSLQGAGSSGANVLT
V gene: TRBV10-3; J gene: TRBJ2-3; clone size: NA; CDR3 protein: AISTSGSTDTQY
V gene: TRBV7-2; J gene: TRBJ1-3; clone size: once; CDR3 protein: ASSGRVSSGNTIY
V gene: TRBV4-1; J gene: TRBJ2-7; clone size: NA; CDR3 protein: ASSQIDRRPTYEQY
V gene: TRBV2; J gene: TRBJ2-5; clone size: NA; CDR3 protein: ASSLLEQETQY
V gene: TRBV19; J gene: TRBJ1-5; clone size: NA; CDR3 protein: ASSIYGSQPQH
V gene: TRBV28; J gene: TRBJ2-1; clone size: NA; CDR3 protein: ASSFDSGEQF
V gene: TRBV5-4; J gene: TRBJ2-1; clone size: few; CDR3 protein: ASSGTSSYNEQF
V gene: TRBV7-2; J gene: TRBJ2-3; clone size: NA; CDR3 protein: ASSPRGTGSTDTQY
V gene: TRBV27; J gene: TRBJ2-7; clone size: NA; CDR3 protein: ASSTSGSNYEQY
V gene: TRBV27; J gene: TRBJ2-7; clone size: NA; CDR3 protein: ASSSSYEQY
V gene: TRBV15; J gene: TRBJ1-5; clone size: NA; CDR3 protein: ATSRDSQPQH
V gene: TRBV15; J gene: TRBJ2-3; clone size: NA; CDR3 protein: ATSRDRDSLVGDTQY
V gene: TRBV2; J gene: TRBJ1-1; clone size: NA; CDR3 protein: ASSVLGGAEAF
V gene: TRBV7-3; J gene: TRBJ2-1; clone size: NA; CDR3 protein: ASSPRLGLAGVEYNEQF
V gene: TRBV2; J gene: TRBJ2-7; clone size: few; CDR3 protein: ASSGTDRYRYY
V gene: TRBV29-1; J gene: TRBJ2-5; clone size: few; CDR3 protein: STRGGAQETQY
V gene: TRBV28; J gene: TRBJ1-2; clone size: NA; CDR3 protein: ASSWGTSGYT
V gene: TRBV7-2; J gene: TRBJ2-7; clone size: NA; CDR3 protein: ASSLAGASSYEQY
V gene: TRBV29-1; J gene: TRBJ1-1; clone size: NA; CDR3 protein: SGRGRTGSTEAF
V gene: TRBV4-2; J gene: TRBJ2-7; clone size: NA; CDR3 protein: ASSQEVERAWYEQY
V gene: TRBV7-2; J gene: TRBJ2-7; clone size: few; CDR3 protein: ASSLVGGRVSYEQY
V gene: TRBV6-1; J gene: TRBJ1-2; clone size: NA; CDR3 protein: ASSGTAGPGYGYT
V gene: TRBV4-2; J gene: TRBJ2-5; clone size: NA; CDR3 protein: ASSQAHIGGLQTQY
V gene: TRBV11-2; J gene: TRBJ2-6; clone size: NA; CDR3 protein: ASSSTGIGANVLT
V gene: TRBV5-1; J gene: TRBJ2-3; clone size: NA; CDR3 protein: ASSLAGKSTDTQY
V gene: TRBV10-1; J gene: TRBJ2-7; clone size: NA; CDR3 protein: ASSETPLASEQY
V gene: TRBV21-1; J gene: TRBJ2-7; clone size: NA; CDR3 protein: ASSKENTGTEQY
V gene: TRBV7-8; J gene: TRBJ2-3; clone size: NA; CDR3 protein: ASSLVMAQIDTQY
V gene: TRBV9; J gene: TRBJ1-2; clone size: NA; CDR3 protein: ASSSGQGSPTNYGYT
V gene: TRBV18; J gene: TRBJ2-1; clone size: NA; CDR3 protein: ASSYPGLGHNEQF
V gene: TRBV9; J gene: TRBJ2-1; clone size: NA; CDR3 protein: ASSVGNSPNNEQF
V gene: TRBV5-5; J gene: TRBJ2-5; clone size: NA; CDR3 protein: ASSLKGGETQY
V gene: TRBV5-4; J gene: TRBJ1-2; clone size: NA; CDR3 protein: ASSLLGTSNYGYT
V gene: TRBV28; J gene: TRBJ1-2; clone size: NA; CDR3 protein: ASGTAPNYGYT
V gene: TRBV25-1; J gene: TRBJ2-6; clone size: NA; CDR3 protein: ASSKAGTGVSGANVLT
V gene: TRBV7-9; J gene: TRBJ2-1; clone size: NA; CDR3 protein: ASSPSGREQF
V gene: TRBV6-1; J gene: TRBJ1-6; clone size: NA; CDR3 protein: ATTGRVNSPLH
V gene: TRBV6-5; J gene: TRBJ2-7; clone size: few; CDR3 protein: ASSWVGRAHEQY
V gene: TRBV30; J gene: TRBJ1-2; clone size: NA; CDR3 protein: AWSVRTGYGYT
V gene: TRBV7-2; J gene: TRBJ2-7; clone size: NA; CDR3 protein: ASSLATGTKRAYEQY